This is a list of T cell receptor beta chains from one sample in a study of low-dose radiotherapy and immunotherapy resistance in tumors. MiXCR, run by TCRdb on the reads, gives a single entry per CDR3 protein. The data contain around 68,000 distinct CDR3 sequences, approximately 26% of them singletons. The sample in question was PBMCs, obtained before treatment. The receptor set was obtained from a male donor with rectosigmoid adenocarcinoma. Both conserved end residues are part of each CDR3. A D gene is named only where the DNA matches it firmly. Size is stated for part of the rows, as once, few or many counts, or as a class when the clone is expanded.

DNA: TGCGCCAGCAGCTCCGGGGTTCCGAACACTGAAGCTTTCTTT
CDR3: CASSSGVPNTEAFF
J: TRBJ1-1
D: -
V: TRBV5-1
size: many

DNA: TGTGCCAGCAGCTTAGGTAGACAGGGGGCTTCACCCCTCCACTTT
CDR3: CASSLGRQGASPLHF
J: TRBJ1-6
D: TRBD1
V: TRBV7-2
size: few

DNA: TGCAGCGTTGGGGGACTTTTCACAGATACGCAGTATTTT
CDR3: CSVGGLFTDTQYF
J: TRBJ2-3
D: -
V: TRBV29-1
size: many

DNA: TGTGCCAGCTCGGGGAGCTCCTACGAGCAGTACTTC
CDR3: CASSGSSYEQYF
J: TRBJ2-7
D: -
V: TRBV7-8
size: many

DNA: TGCGCCAGCAGCTTGGGTCTAGCGGGGGGATCCCTTGATGAGCAGTTCTTC
CDR3: CASSLGLAGGSLDEQFF
J: TRBJ2-1
D: TRBD2
V: TRBV5-1
size: few

DNA: TGCAGTGCTAGAGAGGGACTAGCGGGGATGAACACCGGGGAGCTGTTTTTT
CDR3: CSAREGLAGMNTGELFF
J: TRBJ2-2
D: TRBD2
V: TRBV20-1
size: many

DNA: TGCAGTGCCCACTCCTCGGGCCTCACCCGGGGGACTGAAGCTTTCTTT
CDR3: CSAHSSGLTRGTEAFF
J: TRBJ1-1
D: -
V: TRBV20-1
size: many

DNA: TGTGCCAGCGCCGGGACAGAGACTGAAAAACTGTTTTTT
CDR3: CASAGTETEKLFF
J: TRBJ1-4
D: TRBD1
V: TRBV19
size: many

DNA: TGTGCTAGTGGTTTGAGGGCAGAAACGAACACTGAAGCTTTCTTT
CDR3: CASGLRAETNTEAFF
J: TRBJ1-1
D: -
V: TRBV12-5
size: many

DNA: TGTGCCAGCTCCGGGACAGCGACTGAAAAACTGTTTTTT
CDR3: CASSGTATEKLFF
J: TRBJ1-4
D: TRBD1
V: TRBV2
size: many

DNA: TGTGCCAGCAGCTCCGGACAGGGAGTGTACGAGCAGTACTTC
CDR3: CASSSGQGVYEQYF
J: TRBJ2-7
D: TRBD1
V: TRBV7-8
size: -

DNA: TGTGCCAGCAGCTCTACAGGGGGCGTTGAAGCTTTCTTT
CDR3: CASSSTGGVEAFF
J: TRBJ1-1
D: TRBD1
V: TRBV11-2
size: many

DNA: TGCGCCAGCAGCGGGGGGAGCTCCTACGAGCAGTACTTC
CDR3: CASSGGSSYEQYF
J: TRBJ2-7
D: -
V: TRBV5-1
size: many

DNA: TGTGCCAGTAGGCCCCAGGGGGCTTCTAGCACAGATACGCAGTATTTT
CDR3: CASRPQGASSTDTQYF
J: TRBJ2-3
D: TRBD1
V: TRBV19
size: -

DNA: TGTGCCAGCAGCCCATACAGCTCTACTCTACGGGAGCAGTACTTC
CDR3: CASSPYSSTLREQYF
J: TRBJ2-7
D: -
V: TRBV12-3/TRBV12-4
size: many

DNA: TGTGCCAGCAGCTTACTGAACACCGGGGAGCTGTTTTTT
CDR3: CASSLLNTGELFF
J: TRBJ2-2
D: -
V: TRBV7-3
size: many

DNA: TGCAGCGTTGATAACAGTTTCCACAATGAGCAGTTCTTC
CDR3: CSVDNSFHNEQFF
J: TRBJ2-1
D: -
V: TRBV29-1
size: many

DNA: TGTGCCAGCAGCCCGACAGATAGCAATCAGCCCCAGCATTTT
CDR3: CASSPTDSNQPQHF
J: TRBJ1-5
D: -
V: TRBV7-2
size: many

DNA: TGTGCCAGCAGGGACCCCGGTGAGGGAACCTACGAGCAGTACTTC
CDR3: CASRDPGEGTYEQYF
J: TRBJ2-7
D: -
V: TRBV6-1
size: many

DNA: TGTGCCAGCAGCCCACAGGAGAACTATGGCTACACCTTC
CDR3: CASSPQENYGYTF
J: TRBJ1-2
D: -
V: TRBV6-2/TRBV6-3
size: many

DNA: TGTGCCAGCAGTTCGGTGGGCCCCTACGAGCAGTACTTC
CDR3: CASSSVGPYEQYF
J: TRBJ2-7
D: -
V: TRBV12-3/TRBV12-4
size: many

DNA: TGTGCCAGTCAAACCGGGACAGGGAGTTTTAGTCAGCCCCAGCATTTT
CDR3: CASQTGTGSFSQPQHF
J: TRBJ1-5
D: TRBD1
V: TRBV19
size: many

DNA: TGTGCCAGCAGTCAAGGTGACCCGGGGGGCGCAGATACGCAGTATTTT
CDR3: CASSQGDPGGADTQYF
J: TRBJ2-3
D: -
V: TRBV28
size: medium-sized

DNA: TGTGCCAGCAGCCGCACATGGAGCTCCTACGAGCAGTACTTC
CDR3: CASSRTWSSYEQYF
J: TRBJ2-7
D: -
V: TRBV7-2
size: -

DNA: TGTGCCAGCAGCTTCCAACCGGGCCCTACCTACGAGCAGTACTTC
CDR3: CASSFQPGPTYEQYF
J: TRBJ2-7
D: -
V: TRBV5-5
size: -

DNA: TGTGCCAGCAGCTGGAGAGCGGGGCAAGAGACCCAGTACTTC
CDR3: CASSWRAGQETQYF
J: TRBJ2-5
D: TRBD2
V: TRBV7-2
size: many

DNA: TGTGCCAGCAGTGCCCGATGGGGCCTCGACAGGGGACAGAACACTGAAGCTTTCTTT
CDR3: CASSARWGLDRGQNTEAFF
J: TRBJ1-1
D: TRBD1
V: TRBV6-2/TRBV6-3
size: few

DNA: TGTGCCAGCAGTTGGAATTTCAGAAGGCCCACAGATACGCAGTATTTT
CDR3: CASSWNFRRPTDTQYF
J: TRBJ2-3
D: -
V: TRBV28
size: -

DNA: TGTGCCAGCAGTATAGGGCCCCCTAAGAAGGACTACGAGCAGTACTTC
CDR3: CASSIGPPKKDYEQYF
J: TRBJ2-7
D: -
V: TRBV2
size: many

DNA: TGTGCCTGCCGAGGGCAAACGAAAACATACGAGCAGTACTTC
CDR3: CACRGQTKTYEQYF
J: TRBJ2-7
D: -
V: TRBV6-4
size: many

DNA: TGCGCCAGCAGCCCGGGACTAGCGGGAGTAGGGACGCAGTATTTT
CDR3: CASSPGLAGVGTQYF
J: TRBJ2-3
D: TRBD2
V: TRBV4-1
size: many

DNA: TGCAATACTAGAGATCTGGCGGGGGCCTATAATTCACCCCTCCACTTT
CDR3: CNTRDLAGAYNSPLHF
J: TRBJ1-6
D: -
V: TRBV20-1
size: -

DNA: TGCAGTGCTAGAGATTATCGGGGACTAGCGGGGAGCACAGATACGCAGTATTTT
CDR3: CSARDYRGLAGSTDTQYF
J: TRBJ2-3
D: TRBD2
V: TRBV20-1
size: many

DNA: TGTGCCAGCAGTTTTGCGGCCAGCACTAGCAATCAGCCCCAGCATTTT
CDR3: CASSFAASTSNQPQHF
J: TRBJ1-5
D: -
V: TRBV28
size: many

DNA: TGCGCCAGCAGCCTCAGACAGGGCCCATACAATGAGCAGTTCTTC
CDR3: CASSLRQGPYNEQFF
J: TRBJ2-1
D: TRBD1
V: TRBV4-3
size: medium-sized

DNA: TGTGCCAGCAGTGCAGACAGGGTTTACGAAAAACTGTTTTTT
CDR3: CASSADRVYEKLFF
J: TRBJ1-4
D: TRBD1
V: TRBV27
size: many

DNA: TGCGCCAGCAGCTTTAGACAGGGTCACACTGAAGCTTTCTTT
CDR3: CASSFRQGHTEAFF
J: TRBJ1-1
D: TRBD1
V: TRBV5-1
size: many

DNA: TGTGCCACCAGCAGAGGGACAGGGAGGCAGCCCCAGCATTTT
CDR3: CATSRGTGRQPQHF
J: TRBJ1-5
D: TRBD1
V: TRBV15
size: many

DNA: TGCGCCAGCAGCCTTCCTAATTTAGCGGGAGGGGATACGCAGTATTTT
CDR3: CASSLPNLAGGDTQYF
J: TRBJ2-3
D: TRBD2
V: TRBV5-1
size: -

DNA: TGTGCCAGCAGCACTAAGAGCGGGGGTGCCACAGATACGCAGTATTTT
CDR3: CASSTKSGGATDTQYF
J: TRBJ2-3
D: TRBD2
V: TRBV9
size: many

DNA: TGCAGTGCTAGAGCGTCGACTAGCTCCTACGAGCAGTACTTC
CDR3: CSARASTSSYEQYF
J: TRBJ2-7
D: -
V: TRBV20-1
size: many

DNA: TGTGCCATCGCGGGCGGGGGGATTCAAGAGACCCAGTACTTC
CDR3: CAIAGGGIQETQYF
J: TRBJ2-5
D: TRBD2
V: TRBV10-3
size: many

DNA: TGTGCCAGCAGCCAAGACACCGTGAGGAGGGCTGGGCAGTTCTTC
CDR3: CASSQDTVRRAGQFF
J: TRBJ2-1
D: -
V: TRBV3-1
size: many

DNA: TGTGCCAGCTCATTAGGGACTGTTCGGACCACTAGCACAGATACGCAGTATTTT
CDR3: CASSLGTVRTTSTDTQYF
J: TRBJ2-3
D: -
V: TRBV18
size: -

DNA: TGTGCCAGCAGCCATCCGGGGGGCTCCTACGAGCAGTACTTC
CDR3: CASSHPGGSYEQYF
J: TRBJ2-7
D: TRBD2
V: TRBV7-6
size: -

DNA: TGTGCCAGCAGTTCAGGACAGGGCACTGAAAAACTGTTTTTT
CDR3: CASSSGQGTEKLFF
J: TRBJ1-4
D: TRBD1
V: TRBV6-5
size: medium-sized

DNA: TGCAGCGTTGTAAGTCAAGGGACTACTGAAGCTTTCTTT
CDR3: CSVVSQGTTEAFF
J: TRBJ1-1
D: -
V: TRBV29-1
size: many

DNA: TGTGCCAGCAGCCTTACGACAACTGGCTACACCTTC
CDR3: CASSLTTTGYTF
J: TRBJ1-2
D: -
V: TRBV6-2/TRBV6-3
size: many

DNA: TGCGCCAGCAGCCCTGGACTAGCGGGACCACGCTCCTACGAGCAGTACTTC
CDR3: CASSPGLAGPRSYEQYF
J: TRBJ2-7
D: TRBD2
V: TRBV4-1
size: many

DNA: TGCAGTGCTAGAACCGGCGCGGGGGCCTCCAGGAATGAGCAGTTCTTC
CDR3: CSARTGAGASRNEQFF
J: TRBJ2-1
D: -
V: TRBV20-1
size: many

DNA: TGTGCCAGCAGCTTCAGGGGGCCCGGGGAGCTGTTTTTT
CDR3: CASSFRGPGELFF
J: TRBJ2-2
D: TRBD1
V: TRBV7-9
size: many

DNA: TGTGCCAGCTTGGAACCTCTAGCCAAAAACATTCAGTACTTC
CDR3: CASLEPLAKNIQYF
J: TRBJ2-4
D: -
V: TRBV2
size: many

DNA: TGTGCCAGCAGTTCCTCACCCCCCTGGGGAGGGTTAGTCAACGGGGAGCTGTTTTTT
CDR3: CASSSSPPWGGLVNGELFF
J: TRBJ2-2
D: TRBD2
V: TRBV28
size: many

DNA: TGTGCCAGCAGTTCGCCGGGACAGGGGGACTATGGCTACACCTTC
CDR3: CASSSPGQGDYGYTF
J: TRBJ1-2
D: TRBD1
V: TRBV28
size: many

DNA: TGTGCCAGCAGCTACTCGATGGACTACTCCTACAATGAGCAGTTCTTC
CDR3: CASSYSMDYSYNEQFF
J: TRBJ2-1
D: -
V: TRBV7-9
size: many

DNA: TGTGCCAGCAGTGAACGAGATACGCAGTATTTT
CDR3: CASSERDTQYF
J: TRBJ2-3
D: -
V: TRBV2
size: -

DNA: TGTGCCAGCAGGCGGGGACAGGGGAACACCGGGGAGCTGTTTTTT
CDR3: CASRRGQGNTGELFF
J: TRBJ2-2
D: TRBD1
V: TRBV12-3/TRBV12-4
size: few